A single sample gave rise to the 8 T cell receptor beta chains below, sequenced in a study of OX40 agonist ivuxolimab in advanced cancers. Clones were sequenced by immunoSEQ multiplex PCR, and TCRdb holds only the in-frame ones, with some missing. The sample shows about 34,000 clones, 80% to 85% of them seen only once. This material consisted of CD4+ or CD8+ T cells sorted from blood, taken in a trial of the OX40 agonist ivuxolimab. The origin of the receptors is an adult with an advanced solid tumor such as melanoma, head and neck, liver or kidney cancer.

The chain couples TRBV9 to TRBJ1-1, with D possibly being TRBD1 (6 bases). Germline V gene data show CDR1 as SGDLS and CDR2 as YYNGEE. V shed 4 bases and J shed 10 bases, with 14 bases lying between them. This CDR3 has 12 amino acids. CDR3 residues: CASSPEGGAAFF. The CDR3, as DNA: TGTGCCAGCAGCCCGGAGGGGGGGGCAGCTTTCTTT.

This CDR3 is CASSASSGGFYNEQFF. The CDR3 bases are TGTGCCAGCAGTGCATCTAGCGGGGGGTTTTACAATGAGCAGTTCTTC. The rearrangement uses TRBV28 and TRBJ2-1; 11 nucleotides align to TRBD2. V lost 5 bases and J lost 4; bases outside the gene matches: 7. Germline V CDR1 and CDR2: MDHEN, SYDVKM. This CDR3 is built from 16 residues.

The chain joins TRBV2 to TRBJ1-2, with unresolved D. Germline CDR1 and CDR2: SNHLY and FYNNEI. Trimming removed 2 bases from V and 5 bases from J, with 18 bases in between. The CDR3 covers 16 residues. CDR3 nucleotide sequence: TGTGCCAGCAGTGAATATTTAACAGACAAGGCTTATGGCTACACCTTC. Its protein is CASSEYLTDKAYGYTF.

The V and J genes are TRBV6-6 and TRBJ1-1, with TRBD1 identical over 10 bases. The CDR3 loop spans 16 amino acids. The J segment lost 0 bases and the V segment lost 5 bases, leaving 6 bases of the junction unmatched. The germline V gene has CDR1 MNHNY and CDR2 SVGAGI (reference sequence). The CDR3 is CASSMGQGMMNTEAFF. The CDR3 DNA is TGTGCCAGCAGTATGGGACAGGGGATGATGAACACTGAAGCTTTCTTT.

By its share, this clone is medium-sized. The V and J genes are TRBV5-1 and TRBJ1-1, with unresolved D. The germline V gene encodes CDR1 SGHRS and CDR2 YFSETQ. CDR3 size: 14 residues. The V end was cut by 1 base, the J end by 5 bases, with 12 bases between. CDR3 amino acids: CASSLWQSRTEAFF. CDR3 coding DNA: TGCGCCAGCAGCTTGTGGCAGTCGAGGACTGAAGCTTTCTTT.

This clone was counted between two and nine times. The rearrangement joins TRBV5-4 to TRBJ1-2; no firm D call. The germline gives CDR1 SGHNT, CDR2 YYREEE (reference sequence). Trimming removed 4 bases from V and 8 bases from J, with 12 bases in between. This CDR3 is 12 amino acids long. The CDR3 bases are TGTGCCAGCAGCCCCGACCTTTCCGGCTACACCTTC. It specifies CASSPDLSGYTF.

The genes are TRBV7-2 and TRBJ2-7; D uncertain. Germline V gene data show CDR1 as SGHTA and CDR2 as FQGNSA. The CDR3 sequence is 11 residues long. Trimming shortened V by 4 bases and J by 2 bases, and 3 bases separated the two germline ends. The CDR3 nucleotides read TGTGCCAGCAGCTCCGCCTACGAGCAGTACTTC. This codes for CASSSAYEQYF.

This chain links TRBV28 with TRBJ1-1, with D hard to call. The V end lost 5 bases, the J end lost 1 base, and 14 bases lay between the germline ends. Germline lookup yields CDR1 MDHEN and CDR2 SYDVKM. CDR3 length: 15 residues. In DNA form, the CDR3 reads TGTGCCAGCAGTCCCTCGGGAAACGGGAACACTGAAGCTTTCTTT. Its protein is CASSPSGNGNTEAFF.